The T cell receptor (beta chain) under discussion was sequenced for a study of radiotherapy plus CTLA-4 blockade in lung cancer. Chemo-refractory metastatic non-small-cell lung cancer patients received focal radiation with ipilimumab CTLA-4 blockade. Trimming took 1 base from V and 0 from J; bases not matched to a gene: 9. There are 18 residues in the CDR3. Germline V gene data show CDR1 as SGHTA and CDR2 as FQGTGA. The table came from immunoSEQ multiplex PCR; TCRdb's copy has only in-frame clones and leaves some out. The data show about 73,000 clones, roughly 87% seen once. This specimen consisted of peripheral blood, obtained from a patient treated with radiotherapy plus ipilimumab. The rearrangement uses TRBV7-3 and TRBJ1-5; 7 bases fit TRBD1. The clonotype comes from a human donor with non-small cell lung cancer that progressed on radiotherapy plus ipilimumab. The CDR3 protein is CASSLMVGRGISNQPQHF. The CDR3 DNA follows: TGTGCCAGCAGCTTAATGGTGGGCAGGGGGATTAGCAATCAGCCCCAGCATTTT.